Here is one T cell receptor (beta chain) with its context. This clone has a handful of counts. Its antigen has not been determined. No much larger clonotype is one base removed from it; base qualities were not supplied. The germline V gene encodes CDR1 SEHNR and CDR2 FQNEAQ (reference sequence). Including the terminal cysteine and phenylalanine, the CDR3 comprises 16 residues. Solely the CDR3 DNA is kept, with 48 bases framed from the first base. Trimmed from V: 3 bases; trimmed from J: 6 bases; junction bases lacking a gene match: 13. The data belong to a study of blood T cell repertoires in COVID-19 (dated by TCRdb to 2018 to 2020). Study-level background: Collaborator samples came from the United States, Italy and Spain and covered acute and convalescent phases of COVID-19. The prospective study material was composed of cDNA or gDNA derived from T cells, B-cell-depleted T cells, or PBMCs. Deeply sampled blood TCRbeta repertoires from subjects exposed to, actively infected with, or recovered from COVID-19 were included in the dataset. The repertoires were released in a freely available public database meant as a resource for research on the immune response to SARS-CoV-2. The samples were drawn from the first 160 participants of the ongoing ImmuneRACE study and from over a thousand subjects provided by 6 global collaborators. The sample metadata nearly always contained a de-identified subject ID, COVID-19 status, age in years and sex. Where available, HLA class I and class II types were taken from metadata supplied by the sample provider and were not determined by assay-based typing. The research as a whole found: Clinical and demographic metadata were provided uncurated, with the amount varying by source and participant.

One collaborating source in Seattle enrolled patients during active infection and followed them longitudinally through the course of disease. Collaborating institutions collected whole blood in K2EDTA tubes following their own protocols. For TCRbeta analysis, collaborator samples were shipped as frozen whole blood, as isolated PBMCs, or as DNA extracted from either sample type. TCRbeta CDR3 regions were amplified from genomic DNA using the immunoSEQ Assay, a bias-controlled multiplex PCR. Regarding the original processing steps: Within the assay, amplification of reference gene primers was used to estimate how many nucleated cells each sample contained. Sequence reads were collapsed and filtered to measure the absolute abundance of every unique TCRbeta CDR3 rearrangement. For each sample, productive Simpson clonality was calculated as the square root of Simpson's diversity index over productive rearrangements. TCRdb mirrors the immuneACCESS table, restricted to in-frame sequences. Some clones are absent from its copies; in checked studies, under half trace to an unresolved V gene, and the reason for the others is unknown. Clone size and V and J calls were adopted from that table, with D and trimming inferred from the DNA. This sample gives fewer than 70,000 clones in total; 80% to 85% of them show up just once. The ten largest clones add up to 15% to 25% of the sample.

Sequencing input: peripheral blood. This receptor was obtained from a man under 40 with COVID-19, enrolled during active disease. The rearrangement combines TRBV7-9 with TRBJ1-2; the junction holds 7 bases that match TRBD1. The DNA sequence reads TGTGCCAGCAGCTTGTCGTTAACACAGGGGCCGGATGGCTACACCTTC. Its translation reads: CASSLSLTQGPDGYTF.